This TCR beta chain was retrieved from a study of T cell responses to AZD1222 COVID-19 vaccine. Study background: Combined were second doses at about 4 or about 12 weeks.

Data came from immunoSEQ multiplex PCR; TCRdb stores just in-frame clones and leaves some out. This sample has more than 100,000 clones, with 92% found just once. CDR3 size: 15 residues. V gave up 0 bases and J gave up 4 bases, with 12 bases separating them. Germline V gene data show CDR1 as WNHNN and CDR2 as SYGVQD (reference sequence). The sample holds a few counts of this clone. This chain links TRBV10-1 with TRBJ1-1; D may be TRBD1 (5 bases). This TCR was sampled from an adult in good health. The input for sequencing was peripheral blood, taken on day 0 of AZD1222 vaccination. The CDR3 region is CASSESIGGTTEAFF. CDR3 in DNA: TGCGCCAGCAGTGAGTCGATTGGGGGGACCACTGAAGCTTTCTTT.